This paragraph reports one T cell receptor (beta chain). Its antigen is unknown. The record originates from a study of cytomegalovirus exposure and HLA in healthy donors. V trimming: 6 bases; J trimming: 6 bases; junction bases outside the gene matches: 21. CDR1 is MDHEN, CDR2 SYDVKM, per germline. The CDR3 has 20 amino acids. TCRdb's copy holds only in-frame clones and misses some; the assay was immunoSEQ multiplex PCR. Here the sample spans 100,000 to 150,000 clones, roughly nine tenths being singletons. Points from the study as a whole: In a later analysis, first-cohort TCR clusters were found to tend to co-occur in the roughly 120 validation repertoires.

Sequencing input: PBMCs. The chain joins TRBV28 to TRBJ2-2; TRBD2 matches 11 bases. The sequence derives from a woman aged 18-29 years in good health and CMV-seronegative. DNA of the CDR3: TGTGCCAGCAGCCGCGTACTAGCGGGAGAGGGGGAATCGCGGGCCGGGGAGCTGTTTTTT. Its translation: CASSRVLAGEGESRAGELFF.